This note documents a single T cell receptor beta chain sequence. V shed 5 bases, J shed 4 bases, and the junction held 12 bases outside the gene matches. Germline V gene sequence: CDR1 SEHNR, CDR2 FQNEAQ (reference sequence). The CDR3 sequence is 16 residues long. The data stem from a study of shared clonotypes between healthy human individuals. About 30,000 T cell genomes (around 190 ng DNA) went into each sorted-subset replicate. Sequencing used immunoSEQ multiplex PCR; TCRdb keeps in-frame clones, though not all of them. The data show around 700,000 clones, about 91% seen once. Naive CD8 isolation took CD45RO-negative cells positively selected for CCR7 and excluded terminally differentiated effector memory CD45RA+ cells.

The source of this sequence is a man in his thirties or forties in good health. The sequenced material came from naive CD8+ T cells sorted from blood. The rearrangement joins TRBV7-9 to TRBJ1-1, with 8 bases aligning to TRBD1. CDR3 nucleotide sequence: TGTGCCAGCAGCCCCCGACAGGGGATTTTTCGCACTGAAGCTTTCTTT. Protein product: CASSPRQGIFRTEAFF.